Sequencing of this T cell receptor beta chain was carried out in a study of OX40 agonist ivuxolimab in advanced cancers. Overall study context: Prior checkpoint blockade (anti-PD-1, anti-PD-L1 or anti-CTLA-4) was permitted; 40% had it. The study, taken as a whole, reports: There were, on average, more expanded clones in CD8+ T cells than in CD4+.

Comments on this clone: What it binds is not known.

The repertoire was sequenced with immunoSEQ multiplex PCR; TCRdb's copy has only in-frame clones and lacks some. The repertoire has 84,000 or so clones, under 95% of them found once; the top ten carry around 0.39%. This CDR3 is built from 16 residues. Trimming removed 0 bases from V and 0 bases from J, with 10 bases in between. This chain links TRBV5-3 with TRBJ1-5, with a weak D call TRBD1 (6 bases). TRBV5-3 is designated an ORF whose function remains uncertain. The source of this sequence is an adult with an advanced solid tumor such as melanoma, head and neck, liver or kidney cancer. Sequencing was performed on CD4+ or CD8+ T cells sorted from blood, taken in a trial of the OX40 agonist ivuxolimab. DNA of the CDR3: TGTGCCAGAAGCTTGGGGACAGAATATAGCAATCAGCCCCAGCATTTT. Translated, it gives CARSLGTEYSNQPQHF.